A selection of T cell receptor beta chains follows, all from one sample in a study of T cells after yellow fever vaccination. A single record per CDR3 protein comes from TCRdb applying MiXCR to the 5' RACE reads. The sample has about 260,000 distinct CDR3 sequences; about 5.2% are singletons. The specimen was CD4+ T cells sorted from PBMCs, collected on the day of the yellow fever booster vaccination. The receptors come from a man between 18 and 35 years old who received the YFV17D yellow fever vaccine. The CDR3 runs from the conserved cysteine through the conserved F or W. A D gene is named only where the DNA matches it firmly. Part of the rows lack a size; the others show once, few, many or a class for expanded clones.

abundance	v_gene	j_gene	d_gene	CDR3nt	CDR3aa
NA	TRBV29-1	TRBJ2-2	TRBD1	TGCAGCGTTTCGAGGGACAGGGACGACGGGGAGCTGTTTTTT	CSVSRDRDDGELFF
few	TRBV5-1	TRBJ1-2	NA	TGCGCCAGCAGCTTGGACCGCGGGGAGAATGGCTACACCTTC	CASSLDRGENGYTF
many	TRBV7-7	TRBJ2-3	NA	TGTGCTAGCAGCCGCCTTCCGGGACACAGTGCTGATACGCAGTATTTT	CASSRLPGHSADTQYF
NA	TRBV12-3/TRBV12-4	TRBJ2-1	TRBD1	TGTGCCAGCAGTGACTGGGACAGGGGTGTCGATGAGCAGTTCTTC	CASSDWDRGVDEQFF
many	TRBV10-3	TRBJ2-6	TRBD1	TGTGCCATCACCAAAGGGACAGTTTACTCTGGGGCCAACGTCCTGACTTTC	CAITKGTVYSGANVLTF
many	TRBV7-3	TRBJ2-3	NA	TGTGCCAGCAGCTTAAGGGGACTCACAGATACGCAGTATTTT	CASSLRGLTDTQYF
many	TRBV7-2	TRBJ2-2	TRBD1	TGTGCCAGCAGCTTATTAGGGGGCATGAACACCGGGGAGCTGTTTTTT	CASSLLGGMNTGELFF
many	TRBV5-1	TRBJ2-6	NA	TGCGCCAGCAGCTTGGGGGATGGACACCCCGGGGCCAACGTCCTGACTTTC	CASSLGDGHPGANVLTF
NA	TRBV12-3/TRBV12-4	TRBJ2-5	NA	TGTGCCAGCAGCCCAATGGGAGAAGAGACCCAGTACTTC	CASSPMGEETQYF
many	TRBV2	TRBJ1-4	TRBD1	TGTGCCAGCAGGCCGGGACAGCCTAATGAAAAACTGTTTTTT	CASRPGQPNEKLFF
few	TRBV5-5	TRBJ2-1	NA	TGTGCCAGCAGCTTTGTGCGGGGGCCATACAATGAGCAGTTCTTC	CASSFVRGPYNEQFF
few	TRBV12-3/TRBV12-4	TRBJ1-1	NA	TGTGCCAGCAGTGGACAGAGGACTGAAGCTTTCTTT	CASSGQRTEAFF
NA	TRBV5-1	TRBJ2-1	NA	TGCGCCAGCAGCCTTTGGGGGGATAGCTCCTACAATGAGCAGTTCTTC	CASSLWGDSSYNEQFF
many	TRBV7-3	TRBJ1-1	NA	TGTGCCAGCAGCTTAGCCGGTTCTCCCGTAGCTTTCTTT	CASSLAGSPVAFF
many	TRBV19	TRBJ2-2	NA	TGTGCCAGTACCTGGGTATCGCTCCCGAACACCGGGGAGCTGTTTTTT	CASTWVSLPNTGELFF
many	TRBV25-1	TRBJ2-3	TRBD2	TGTGCCAGCAGTGAATTGCCTAGCGGGGCTAGCACAGATACGCAGTATTTT	CASSELPSGASTDTQYF
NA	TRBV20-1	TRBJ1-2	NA	TGCAGTGCAGTACTCTACTATGGCTACACCTTC	CSAVLYYGYTF
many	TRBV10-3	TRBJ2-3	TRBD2	TGTGCCATCAGCCCAGGCGGGGGATCAGATACGCAGTATTTT	CAISPGGGSDTQYF
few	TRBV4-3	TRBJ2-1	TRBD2	TGCGCCAGCAGCCCGGGACTAGCGGGGGACAATGAGCAGTTCTTC	CASSPGLAGDNEQFF
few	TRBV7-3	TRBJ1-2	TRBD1	TGTGCCAGCGGTGGGGGACAGGGCTATGGCTACACCTTC	CASGGGQGYGYTF
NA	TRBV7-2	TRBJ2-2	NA	TGTGCCAGCAGCTTAGGCTCCTTTGTCGGGGAGCTGTTTTTT	CASSLGSFVGELFF
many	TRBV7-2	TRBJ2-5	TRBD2	TGTGCCAGCAGCTTGGGACTAGACGGGACCCAGTACTTC	CASSLGLDGTQYF
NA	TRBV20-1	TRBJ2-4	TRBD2	TGCAGTGCTGGGACTAGCGGGGGGTCCTGGGCCAAAAACATTCAGTACTTC	CSAGTSGGSWAKNIQYF
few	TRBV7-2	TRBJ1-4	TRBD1	TGTGCCAGCAACGGACAGGGAGCAACTAATGAAAAACTGTTTTTT	CASNGQGATNEKLFF
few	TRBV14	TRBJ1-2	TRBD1	TGTGCCAGCAGCCAGGACAGGGGAACCTATGGCTACACCTTC	CASSQDRGTYGYTF
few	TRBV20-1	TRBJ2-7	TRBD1	TGCAGTGCTAGACAAACAGGGGGGTCCTACGAGCAGTACTTC	CSARQTGGSYEQYF
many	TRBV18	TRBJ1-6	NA	TGTGCCAGCTCACCTGGGGGACAAGAGTCACCCCTCCACTTT	CASSPGGQESPLHF
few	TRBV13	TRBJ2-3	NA	TGTGCCAGCAGCTTTACCTATACAGATACGCAGTATTTT	CASSFTYTDTQYF
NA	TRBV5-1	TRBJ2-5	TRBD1	TGCGCCAGCAGCAGCCAAGGGGGCTACCAAGAGACCCAGTACTTC	CASSSQGGYQETQYF
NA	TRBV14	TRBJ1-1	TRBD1	TGTGCCAGCAGCTTGGACAGGGTAGTGACTGAAGCTTTCTTT	CASSLDRVVTEAFF
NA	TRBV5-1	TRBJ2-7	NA	TGCGCCAGCAGCTTGGGGGCTGCCTACGAGCAGTACTTC	CASSLGAAYEQYF
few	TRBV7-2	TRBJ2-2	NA	TGTGCCAGCAGCTTAGTTGGGGGGCCTATGAACACCGGGGAGCTGTTTTTT	CASSLVGGPMNTGELFF
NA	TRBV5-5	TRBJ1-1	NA	TGTGCCAGCAGCTTGGGCAGGGGCGGTAGGACGGCTGAAGCTTTCTTT	CASSLGRGGRTAEAFF
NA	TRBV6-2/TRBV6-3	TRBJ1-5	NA	TGTGCCAGCAGTTGGGGCCGGAACAATCAGCCCCAGCATTTT	CASSWGRNNQPQHF
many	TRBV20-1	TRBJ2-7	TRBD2	TGCAGTGCCTCCCGCCCGACTAGCGGGACCGACGAGCAGTACTTC	CSASRPTSGTDEQYF
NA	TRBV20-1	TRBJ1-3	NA	TGCAGTGCTAGGGCCACCTGGGGAGGGAATGGAAACACCATATATTTT	CSARATWGGNGNTIYF
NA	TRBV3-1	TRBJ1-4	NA	TGTGCCAGCAGCCAAGATCTAGAAAAACTGTTTTTT	CASSQDLEKLFF
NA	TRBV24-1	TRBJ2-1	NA	TGTGCCACCAGTGACCTCCAGGCGTCGGCCTACAATGAGCAGTTCTTC	CATSDLQASAYNEQFF
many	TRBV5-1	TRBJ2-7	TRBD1	TGCGCCAGCAGAAGACAGGGTCGCTCCTACGAGCAGTACTTC	CASRRQGRSYEQYF
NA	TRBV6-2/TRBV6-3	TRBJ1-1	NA	TGTGCCAGCAGTTACCATGGGGCTGTTCGTACTGAAGCTTTCTTT	CASSYHGAVRTEAFF
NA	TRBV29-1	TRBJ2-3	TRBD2	TGCAGCGTTGAAGGTAGCGGGGGATTTACAGATACGCAGTATTTT	CSVEGSGGFTDTQYF
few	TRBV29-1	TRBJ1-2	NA	TGCAGCGTTGAAGGGGGGGTGTCAGTTGGCTACACCTTC	CSVEGGVSVGYTF
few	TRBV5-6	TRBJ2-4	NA	TGTGCCAGCAGCCCGCTCCAGGACGACATTCAGTACTTC	CASSPLQDDIQYF
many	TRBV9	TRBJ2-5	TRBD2	TGTGCCAGCAGCGTAGGGGGACTAGCGGGCAGCGAGACCCAGTACTTC	CASSVGGLAGSETQYF
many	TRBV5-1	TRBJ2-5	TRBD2	TGCGCCAGCAGCCCCGACAGTCCACCGGGGGGGACCCAGTACTTC	CASSPDSPPGGTQYF
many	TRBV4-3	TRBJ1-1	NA	TGCGCCAGCAGCCAAGGGAAGAACACTGAAGCTTTCTTT	CASSQGKNTEAFF
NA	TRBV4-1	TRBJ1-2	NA	TGCGCCAGCAGCCAAGTTGAGGGGGATGGCTACACCTTC	CASSQVEGDGYTF
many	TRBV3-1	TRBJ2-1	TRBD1	TGTGCCAGCGTGGGACAGGGGTACCATGAGCAGTTCTTC	CASVGQGYHEQFF
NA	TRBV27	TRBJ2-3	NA	TGTGCCAGCAGAGGGCAGGGATGGACAGATACGCAGTATTTT	CASRGQGWTDTQYF
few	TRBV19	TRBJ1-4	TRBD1	TGTGCCAGTAGTATCCTGGACAGGGGGGACGAAAAACTGTTTTTT	CASSILDRGDEKLFF
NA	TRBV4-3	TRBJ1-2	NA	TGCGCCAGCAGCCAAGCCCCAAGTCCTTACGACTATGGCTACACCTTC	CASSQAPSPYDYGYTF
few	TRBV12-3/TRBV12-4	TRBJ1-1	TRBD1	TGTGCCAGCGGGCAGGGGGTTGTAGGCACTGAAGCTTTCTTT	CASGQGVVGTEAFF
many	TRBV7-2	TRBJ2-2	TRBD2	TGTGCCAGCAGCCATACTAGCGGGGGCGCCGGGGAGCTGTTTTTT	CASSHTSGGAGELFF